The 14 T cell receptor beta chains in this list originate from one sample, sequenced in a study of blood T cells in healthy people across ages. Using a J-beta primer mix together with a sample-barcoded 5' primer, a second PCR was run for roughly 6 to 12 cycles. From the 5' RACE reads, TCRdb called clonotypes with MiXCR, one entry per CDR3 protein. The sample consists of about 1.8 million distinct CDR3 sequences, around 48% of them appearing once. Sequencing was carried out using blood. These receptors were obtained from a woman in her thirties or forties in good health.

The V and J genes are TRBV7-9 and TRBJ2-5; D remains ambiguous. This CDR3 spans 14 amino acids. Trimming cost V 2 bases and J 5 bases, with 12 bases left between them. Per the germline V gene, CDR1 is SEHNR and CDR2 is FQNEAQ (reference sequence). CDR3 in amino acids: CASSLKQSEETQYF. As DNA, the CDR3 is TGTGCCAGCAGCTTAAAACAGTCGGAGGAGACCCAGTACTTC. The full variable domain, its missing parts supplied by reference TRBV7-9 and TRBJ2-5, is DTGVSQNPRHKITKRGQNVTFRCDPISEHNRLYWYRQTLGQGPEFLTYFQNEAQLEKSRLLSDRFSAERPKGSFSTLEIQRTEQGDSAMYLCASSLKQSEETQYFGPGTRLLVL.

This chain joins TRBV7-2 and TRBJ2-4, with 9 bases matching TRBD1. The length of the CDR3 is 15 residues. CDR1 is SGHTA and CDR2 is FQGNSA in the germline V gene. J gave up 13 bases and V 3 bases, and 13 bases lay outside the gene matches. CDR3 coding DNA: TGTGCCAGCAGCTTGGGTCGGGACAGGGTGGGTGAGCAGTACTTC. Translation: CASSLGRDRVGEQYF. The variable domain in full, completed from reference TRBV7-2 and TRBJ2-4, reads GAGVSQSPSNKVTEKGKDVELRCDPISGHTALYWYRQSLGQGLEFLIYFQGNSAPDKSGLPSDRFSAERTGGSVSTLTIQRTQQEDSAVYLCASSLGRDRVGEQYFGAGTRLSVL.

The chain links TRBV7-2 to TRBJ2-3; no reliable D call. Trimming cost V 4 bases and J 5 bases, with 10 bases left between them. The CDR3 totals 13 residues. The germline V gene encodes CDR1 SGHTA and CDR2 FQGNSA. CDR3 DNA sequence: TGTGCCAGCAGCTCCAGAAGGAGAGATACGCAGTATTTT. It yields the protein CASSSRRRDTQYF. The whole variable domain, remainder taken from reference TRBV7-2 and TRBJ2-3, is GAGVSQSPSNKVTEKGKDVELRCDPISGHTALYWYRQSLGQGLEFLIYFQGNSAPDKSGLPSDRFSAERTGGSVSTLTIQRTQQEDSAVYLCASSSRRRDTQYFGPGTRLTVL.

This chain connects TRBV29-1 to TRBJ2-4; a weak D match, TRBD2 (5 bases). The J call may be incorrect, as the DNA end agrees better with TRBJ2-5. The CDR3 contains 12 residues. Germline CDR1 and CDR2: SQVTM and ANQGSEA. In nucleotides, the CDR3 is TGCAGCGGGCTCCGGGGCCAAGAGACCCAGTACTTC. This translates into CSGLRGQETQYF.

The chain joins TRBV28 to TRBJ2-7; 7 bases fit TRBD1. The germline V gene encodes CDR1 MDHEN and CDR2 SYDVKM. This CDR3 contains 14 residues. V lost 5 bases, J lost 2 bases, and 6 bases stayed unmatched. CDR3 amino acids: CASSNRGATYEQYF. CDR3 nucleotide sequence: TGTGCCAGCAGTAACAGGGGAGCAACCTACGAGCAGTACTTC.

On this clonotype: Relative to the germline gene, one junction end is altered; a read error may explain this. This CDR3 is CASSLDGGWSYERYF. In DNA, the CDR3 is TGTGCCAGCAGCTTGGACGGAGGGTGGTCCTACGAGCGGTACTTC. J is TRBJ2-7 and V is TRBV7-2; weak D call: TRBD2 (6 bases). The CDR3 extends over 15 amino acids. The germline V gene has CDR1 SGHTA and CDR2 FQGNSA.

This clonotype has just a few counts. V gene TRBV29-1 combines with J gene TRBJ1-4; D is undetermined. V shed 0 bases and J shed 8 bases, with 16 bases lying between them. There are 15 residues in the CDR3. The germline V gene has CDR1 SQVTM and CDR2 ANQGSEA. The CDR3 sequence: CSVEDLRVLGEKLFF. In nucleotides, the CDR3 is TGCAGCGTTGAAGATCTACGGGTCCTGGGCGAAAAACTGTTTTTT. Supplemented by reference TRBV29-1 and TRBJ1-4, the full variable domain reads SAVISQKPSRDICQRGTSLTIQCQVDSQVTMMFWYRQQPGQSLTLIATANQGSEATYESGFVIDKFPISRPNLTFSTLTVSNMSPEDSSIYLCSVEDLRVLGEKLFFGSGTQLSVL.

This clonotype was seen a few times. The DNA for the CDR3 is TGCAGTGCTAGGAGGAGGGATACTGAAGCTTTCTTT. Protein: CSARRRDTEAFF. The rearrangement uses TRBV20-1 and TRBJ1-1; D is uncertain. Germline-derived CDR1 and CDR2 are DFQATT and SNEGSKA (reference sequence). With 3 bases removed from V and 5 bases from J, the gap between germline ends came to 10 bases. The CDR3 contains 12 residues.

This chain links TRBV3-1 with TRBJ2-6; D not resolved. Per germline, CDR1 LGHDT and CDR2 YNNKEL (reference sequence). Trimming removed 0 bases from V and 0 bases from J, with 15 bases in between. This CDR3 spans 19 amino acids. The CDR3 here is CASSQDEDEIVSGANVLTF. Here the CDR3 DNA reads TGTGCCAGCAGCCAAGATGAGGACGAGATTGTCTCTGGGGCCAACGTCCTGACTTTC.

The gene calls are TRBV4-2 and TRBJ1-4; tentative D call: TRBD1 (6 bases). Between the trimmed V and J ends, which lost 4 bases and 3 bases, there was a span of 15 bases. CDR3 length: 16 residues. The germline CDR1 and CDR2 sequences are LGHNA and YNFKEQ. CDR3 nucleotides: TGTGCCAGCAGCCCCTCACAGGGTTTGGCTAATGAAAAACTGTTTTTT. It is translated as CASSPSQGLANEKLFF.

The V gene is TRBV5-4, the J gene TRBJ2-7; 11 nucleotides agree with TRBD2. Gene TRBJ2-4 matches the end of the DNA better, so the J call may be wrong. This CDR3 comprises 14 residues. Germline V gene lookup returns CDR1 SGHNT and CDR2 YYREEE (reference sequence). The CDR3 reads CASSGGLAENIQYF. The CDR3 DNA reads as TGTGCCAGCAGCGGGGGACTAGCGGAAAACATTCAGTACTTC.

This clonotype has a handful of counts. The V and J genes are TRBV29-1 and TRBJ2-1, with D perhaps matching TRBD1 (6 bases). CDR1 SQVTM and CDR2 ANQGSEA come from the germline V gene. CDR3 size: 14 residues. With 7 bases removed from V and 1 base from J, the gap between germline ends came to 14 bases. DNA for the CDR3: TGCAGCGCAAGGACAGAAACTTCCTACAATGAGCAGTTCTTC. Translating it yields CSARTETSYNEQFF.

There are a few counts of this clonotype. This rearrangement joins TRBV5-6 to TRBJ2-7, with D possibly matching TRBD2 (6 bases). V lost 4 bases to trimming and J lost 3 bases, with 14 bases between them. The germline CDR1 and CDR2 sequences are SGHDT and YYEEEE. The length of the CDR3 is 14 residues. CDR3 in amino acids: CASSPTGEVYEQYF. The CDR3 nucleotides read TGTGCCAGCAGCCCCACGGGGGAGGTCTACGAGCAGTACTTC.

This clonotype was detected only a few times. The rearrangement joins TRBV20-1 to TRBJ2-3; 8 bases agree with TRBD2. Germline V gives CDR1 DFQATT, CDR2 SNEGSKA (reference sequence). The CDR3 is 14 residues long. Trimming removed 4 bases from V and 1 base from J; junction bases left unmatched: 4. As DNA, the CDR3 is TGCAGTGCTAATTCGGGGGGGGGCACAGATACGCAGTATTTT. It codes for CSANSGGGTDTQYF.